This record looks at one T cell receptor beta chain sequence and its context. This sample is drawn from a study of blood T cell repertoires in COVID-19. At the level of the study: From the United States, Italy and Spain came samples of acute and convalescent COVID-19.

While infection was still active, Seattle patients were enrolled and then followed longitudinally. Original handling: Estimated nucleated cell counts came from reference gene primer amplification. Sequencing was performed with immunoSEQ multiplex PCR; in TCRdb, only in-frame clones are kept and a portion is missing. The V and J calls and clone size were taken over from that table, and D and trimming were inferred from the DNA. This sample has some 100,000 clones; just over 85% occur once, and the top ten carry around 2.2%. Sample: peripheral blood. The TCR originated in a middle-aged man with COVID-19, enrolled during active disease.

CDR3 sequence reads: CASSQMRTAGNTIYF. The CDR3 DNA reads TGTGCCAGCAGCCAAATGAGGACAGCTGGAAACACCATATATTTT. The chain joins TRBV3-1 (or the pseudogene TRBV3-2) to TRBJ1-3; D is perhaps TRBD1 (6 bases). Trimming removed 2 bases from V and 2 bases from J, with 10 bases in between. The CDR3 consists of 15 residues. The germline V gene encodes CDR1 LGHDT and CDR2 YNNKEL (reference sequence).